Sequencing of this TCR beta chain was carried out in a study of OX40 agonist ivuxolimab in advanced cancers. This table comes from immunoSEQ multiplex PCR, and its TCRdb copy is limited to in-frame clones, with some not included. The table records approximately 88,000 clones, over 75% of them present only once. Of note for this clone: Its antigen is currently unknown.

Study-wide points: Clones of CD4+ and CD8+ blood T cells grew by week 6 at doses of 0.1 to 3.0 mg/kg. Relative to CD4+ cells, CD8+ T cells on average had more expanded clones.

V dropped 3 bases and J dropped 0 bases, with 16 bases sitting between them. This CDR3 is 17 amino acids long. Looked up from germline, CDR1 is SGHNT and CDR2 is YYREEE (reference sequence). The V and J genes are TRBV5-4 and TRBJ2-1; D call uncertain. This TCR came from an adult with an advanced solid tumor such as melanoma, head and neck, liver or kidney cancer. The starting material was CD4+ or CD8+ T cells sorted from blood, obtained in a trial of the OX40 agonist ivuxolimab. The CDR3 loop reads CASSYPAEGSSYNEQFF. The CDR3 bases are TGTGCCAGCAGCTACCCCGCTGAAGGAAGCTCCTACAATGAGCAGTTCTTC.